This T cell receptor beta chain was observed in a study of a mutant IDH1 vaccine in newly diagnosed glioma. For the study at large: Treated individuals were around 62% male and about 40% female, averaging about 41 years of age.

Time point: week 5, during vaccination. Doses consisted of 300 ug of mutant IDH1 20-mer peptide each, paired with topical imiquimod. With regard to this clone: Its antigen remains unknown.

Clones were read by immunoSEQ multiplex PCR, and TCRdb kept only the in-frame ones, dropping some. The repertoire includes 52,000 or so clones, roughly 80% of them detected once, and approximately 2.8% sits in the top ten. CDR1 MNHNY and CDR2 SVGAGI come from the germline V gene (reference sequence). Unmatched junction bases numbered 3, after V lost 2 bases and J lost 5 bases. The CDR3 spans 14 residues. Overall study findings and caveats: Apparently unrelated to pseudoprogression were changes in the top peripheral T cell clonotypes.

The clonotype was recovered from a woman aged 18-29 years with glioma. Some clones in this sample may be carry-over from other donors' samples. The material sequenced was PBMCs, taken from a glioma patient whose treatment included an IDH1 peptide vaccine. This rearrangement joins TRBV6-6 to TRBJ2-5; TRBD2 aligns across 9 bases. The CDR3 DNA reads TGTGCCAGCAGTTACGGGACTAGCAGGGAGACCCAGTACTTC. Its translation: CASSYGTSRETQYF.